This TCR beta chain was identified during a study of PD-1 blockade in classical Hodgkin lymphoma. For the study at large: Nivolumab dosing for patients was 3 mg/kg, administered intravenously every 2 weeks.

Each of the patients experienced relapse following autologous stem cell transplantation, and their brentuximab vedotin exposure differed. CD4+ T cells were purified from thawed PBMCs by negative selection. Trimming left V 6 bases short and J 5 bases short, with 10 bases between. Per the germline V gene, CDR1 is ENHRY and CDR2 is SYGVKD. The CDR3 totals 12 residues. TCRdb's copy holds only in-frame clones and misses some; the assay was immunoSEQ multiplex PCR. The sample consists of about 12,000 clones, under 85% of them appearing once. The V call is TRBV10-3, the J call TRBJ2-5; D call uncertain. The input for sequencing was CD4+ T cells from blood, taken at baseline. The origin of this receptor is a human donor with classical Hodgkin lymphoma. This CDR3 reads CAISQFHETQYF. The DNA of the CDR3 is TGTGCCATCAGCCAGTTTCACGAGACCCAGTACTTC.